The 14 T cell receptor beta chains below were found in one sample sequenced in a study of shared clonotypes between healthy human individuals (dated by TCRdb to the early 2020s). Library creation used the immunoSEQ multiplex PCR assay. TCRdb re-hosts the immuneACCESS table, in-frame sequences only. Its copies lack some clones; in the studies checked, an unresolved V gene accounts for under half of them, and the cause for the rest is not known. The sample table records about 960,000 clones; over 75% of these occur just once. Around 1.4% of the sample rests with the top ten. The sample comprised memory CD4+ T cells sorted from blood. In light of the paper, this sample's cell subset or site label describes: CD45RA-negative fraction. These receptors came from a man aged 18 to 29 in good health.

The chain carries TRBV5-1 and TRBJ1-4, with 7 bases lining up with TRBD1. Losses at the gene ends were 2 bases for V and 7 bases for J; bases not matched to a gene: 8. This CDR3 has 15 residues. In germline, CDR1 is SGHRS, CDR2 YFSETQ. DNA of the CDR3: TGCGCCAGCAGCTTTGACAGGGAGAGAGGTGAAAAACTGTTTTTT. Translated: CASSFDRERGEKLFF.

J is TRBJ1-1 and V is TRBV29-1; 9 bases align to TRBD1. Germline CDR1 reads SQVTM; CDR2 reads ANQGSEA. This CDR3 region has 16 residues. The V gene end was trimmed by 3 bases and the J gene end by 5 bases; junction bases not matched to a gene: 13. CDR3 bases: TGCAGCGTTGAGAAGGGTAGGACAGGGGTGAGGACTGAAGCTTTCTTT. It yields the protein CSVEKGRTGVRTEAFF. Together with reference TRBV29-1 and TRBJ1-1, the CDR3 gives the full variable domain: SAVISQKPSRDICQRGTSLTIQCQVDSQVTMMFWYRQQPGQSLTLIATANQGSEATYESGFVIDKFPISRPNLTFSTLTVSNMSPEDSSIYLCSVEKGRTGVRTEAFFGQGTRLTVV.

The chain links TRBV5-1 to TRBJ1-1; D not certain. This CDR3 contains 14 residues. Trimming pared 0 bases from V and 1 base from J, leaving 7 bases between. Germline V CDR1 and CDR2: SGHRS, YFSETQ. For the CDR3, the DNA is TGCGCCAGCAGCTTGGACGGTTGGAACACTGAAGCTTTCTTT. It encodes CASSLDGWNTEAFF.

This clone came up once. The gene calls are TRBV15 and TRBJ2-7; TRBD2 aligns across 13 bases. Germline assignment: CDR1 LNHNV and CDR2 YYDKDF (reference sequence). J lost 7 bases, V lost 10 bases, and 7 bases had no gene match. The CDR3 extends over 13 amino acids. The CDR3 protein is CAIRTSGSWEQYF. In DNA, the CDR3 is TGTGCCATCAGGACTAGCGGGAGTTGGGAGCAGTACTTC.

The V gene is TRBV5-4, the J gene TRBJ1-1, with TRBD1 as a possible D gene (5 bases). Trimming removed 3 bases at V and 1 base at J, with 13 bases between. Germline V gene data show CDR1 as SGHNT and CDR2 as YYREEE (reference sequence). The CDR3 covers 15 residues. CDR3 sequence (DNA): TGTGCCAGCAGCTCGCCTGGGAGGGGGAACACTGAAGCTTTCTTT. This encodes CASSSPGRGNTEAFF. The variable domain in full, completed from reference TRBV5-4 and TRBJ1-1, reads ETGVTQSPTHLIKTRGQQVTLRCSSQSGHNTVSWYQQALGQGPQFIFQYYREEENGRGNFPPRFSGLQFPNYSSELNVNALELDDSALYLCASSSPGRGNTEAFFGQGTRLTVV.

This clone was recorded at least ten times. This chain joins TRBV19 and TRBJ2-2; 7 nucleotides agree with TRBD2. The CDR3 length is 14 residues. Germline CDR1 reads LNHDA; CDR2 reads SQIVND (reference sequence). V lost 2 bases to trimming and J lost 5 bases; unmatched junction nucleotides: 2. The CDR3 DNA follows: TGTGCCAGTAGTATACGGGGGGAAACCGGGGAGCTGTTTTTT. Encoded protein: CASSIRGETGELFF.

The chain carries TRBV2 and TRBJ2-2; TRBD1 agrees at 9 bases. This CDR3 contains 15 residues. The ends lost 3 bases at V and 4 bases at J; junction bases unmatched: 3. CDR1 and CDR2 from the germline V gene are SNHLY and FYNNEI. Here the CDR3 reads CASSDQQGATGELFF. CDR3 coding DNA: TGTGCCAGCAGTGACCAACAGGGGGCCACCGGGGAGCTGTTTTTT.

Worth noting for this clone: This same CDR3 is encoded by further DNA sequences in the sample. CDR3 sequence reads: CASRPGLAYTDTQYF. The CDR3 coding sequence is TGTGCCAGCAGACCGGGACTAGCGTACACAGATACGCAGTATTTT. The gene calls are TRBV27 and TRBJ2-3; 10 bases agree with TRBD2. Trimming cost V 6 bases and J 2 bases; bases outside gene matches: 5. Germline V lookup: CDR1 MNHEY, CDR2 SMNVEV (reference sequence). The CDR3 spans 15 residues.

This clone turned up a few times. The chain combines TRBV30 with TRBJ1-1; D unclear. The CDR3 spans 12 residues. CDR1 is GTSNPN and CDR2 is SVGIG in the germline V gene (reference sequence). The V gene lost 2 bases and the J gene lost 6 bases, with 10 bases spanning the gap. CDR3 region: CAWSPREAEAFF. The CDR3 coding sequence is TGTGCCTGGAGTCCGAGGGAGGCTGAAGCTTTCTTT.

This rearrangement joins TRBV19 to TRBJ1-1; 9 nucleotides line up with TRBD1. Germline V gene lookup returns CDR1 LNHDA and CDR2 SQIVND (reference sequence). The CDR3 loop spans 15 amino acids. Unmatched junction bases numbered 7, after V lost 8 bases and J lost 0 bases. The CDR3 here is CASGVQGALNTEAFF. The CDR3 nucleotides read TGTGCCAGTGGAGTACAGGGGGCCCTGAACACTGAAGCTTTCTTT.

V and J are TRBV2 and TRBJ1-3; D uncertain. The CDR3 runs to 17 residues. V gave up 3 bases and J gave up 2 bases, with 17 bases separating them. CDR1 SNHLY and CDR2 FYNNEI come from the germline V gene. The CDR3 reads CASSEGGPGTPGNTIYF. The CDR3 DNA sequence: TGTGCCAGCAGTGAGGGCGGTCCGGGAACCCCTGGAAACACCATATATTTT.

This clone turned up a few times. The rearrangement links TRBV28 to TRBJ2-7; D is unclear. Per the germline V gene, CDR1 is MDHEN and CDR2 is SYDVKM. V was trimmed by 8 bases and J by 3 bases, leaving 14 bases between them. CDR3 length equals 13 residues. CDR3 coding DNA: TGTGCCAGCCGCTCCGGTTTGAGCTACGAGCAGTACTTC. It specifies CASRSGLSYEQYF. Full variable domain (rest looked up from reference TRBV28 and TRBJ2-7): DVKVTQSSRYLVKRTGEKVFLECVQDMDHENMFWYRQDPGLGLRLIYFSYDVKMKEKGDIPEGYSVSREKKERFSLILESASTNQTSMYLCASRSGLSYEQYFGPGTRLTVT.

The chain carries TRBV5-1 and TRBJ2-2; D may be TRBD1 (5 bases). The CDR3 spans 16 residues. The germline V and J ends were trimmed by 0 bases and 5 bases, with 14 bases remaining between them. From germline, CDR1 is SGHRS and CDR2 YFSETQ. The CDR3 region has the DNA TGCGCCAGCAGCTTGGCCCAGGGTGTAGTGACCGGGGAGCTGTTTTTT. It encodes CASSLAQGVVTGELFF.

The chain links TRBV29-1 to TRBJ2-1, with D hard to call. This CDR3 is built from 14 residues. The V and J ends lost 4 bases and 3 bases respectively, with 13 bases between them. CDR1 SQVTM and CDR2 ANQGSEA come from the germline V gene. For the CDR3, the DNA is TGCAGCGTTGCCCCCCCGAGTAACTACAATGAGCAGTTCTTC. Amino acids: CSVAPPSNYNEQFF.